This T cell receptor (beta chain) was profiled in a study of cytomegalovirus exposure and HLA in healthy donors. The germline gives CDR1 SSHAT, CDR2 FNYEAQ (reference sequence). CDR3 length: 15 residues. V was shortened by 6 bases and J by 3 bases, with 18 bases between the two germline ends. About this clone: Its antigen is as yet unknown.

General study results and limits: Confirmation in vitro established that a few CMV-associated chains were specific for CMV antigens.

The PCR ran on 60 Vbeta and 13 Jbeta primers. The data were produced by immunoSEQ multiplex PCR, yet TCRdb's version contains in-frame clones alone and is incomplete. The sample has 150,000 to 180,000 clones, around 84% seen once. This sequence was found in a woman between 40 and 55 years old in good health and CMV-seropositive. What was sequenced was PBMCs. V is TRBV7-7 and J is TRBJ2-7, with D perhaps TRBD2 (6 bases). CDR3 coding DNA: TGTGCCAGCAGTCCGGGGGAAGGGAATGGCTACGAGCAGTACTTC. Amino acid sequence: CASSPGEGNGYEQYF.